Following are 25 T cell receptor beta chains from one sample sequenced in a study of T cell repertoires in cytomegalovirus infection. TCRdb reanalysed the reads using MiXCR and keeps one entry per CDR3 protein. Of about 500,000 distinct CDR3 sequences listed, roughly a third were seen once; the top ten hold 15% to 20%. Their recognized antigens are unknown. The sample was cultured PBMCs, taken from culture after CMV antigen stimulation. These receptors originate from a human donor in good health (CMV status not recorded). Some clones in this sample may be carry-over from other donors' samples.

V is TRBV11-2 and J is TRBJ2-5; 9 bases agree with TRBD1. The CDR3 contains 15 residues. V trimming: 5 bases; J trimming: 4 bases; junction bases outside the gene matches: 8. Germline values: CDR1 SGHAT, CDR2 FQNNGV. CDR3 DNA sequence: TGTGCCAGCAGCCCCATGATGGACAGGGGAGAGACCCAGTACTTC. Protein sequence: CASSPMMDRGETQYF.

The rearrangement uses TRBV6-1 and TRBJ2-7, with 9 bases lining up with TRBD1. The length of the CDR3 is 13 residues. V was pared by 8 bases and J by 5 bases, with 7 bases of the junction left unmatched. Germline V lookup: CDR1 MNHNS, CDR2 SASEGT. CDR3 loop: CASRAGQGDEQYV. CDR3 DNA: TGTGCCAGCCGAGCGGGACAGGGAGACGAGCAGTACGTC.

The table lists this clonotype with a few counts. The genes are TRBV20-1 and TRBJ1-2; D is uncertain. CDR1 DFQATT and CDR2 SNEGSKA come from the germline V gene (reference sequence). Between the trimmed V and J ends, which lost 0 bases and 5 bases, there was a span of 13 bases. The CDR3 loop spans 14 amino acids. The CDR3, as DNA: TGCAGTGCTAGAGATCTCGAGGGATTGTATGGCTACACCTTC. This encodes CSARDLEGLYGYTF.

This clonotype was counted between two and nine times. Here the CDR3 DNA reads TGTGCCAGCAGTTACGGGTTTGGGCAGGGCGGACCGGGAGGCTACACCTTC. It codes for CASSYGFGQGGPGGYTF. The V gene is TRBV6-5, the J gene TRBJ1-2; the D gene is possibly TRBD1 (5 bases). The germline V and J ends were trimmed by 2 bases and 8 bases, with 24 bases remaining between them. Germline CDR1 is MNHEY and CDR2 is SVGAGI. This CDR3 spans 17 amino acids.

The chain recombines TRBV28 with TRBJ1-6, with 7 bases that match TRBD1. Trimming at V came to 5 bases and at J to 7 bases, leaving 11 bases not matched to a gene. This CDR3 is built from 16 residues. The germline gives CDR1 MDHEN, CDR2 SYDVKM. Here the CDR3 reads CASSQTKGARNSPLHF. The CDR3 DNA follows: TGTGCCAGCAGTCAAACAAAGGGGGCAAGGAATTCACCCCTCCACTTT.

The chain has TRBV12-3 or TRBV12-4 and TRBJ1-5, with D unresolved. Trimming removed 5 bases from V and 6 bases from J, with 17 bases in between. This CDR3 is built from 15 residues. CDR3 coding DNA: TGTGCCAGCAGTCCTTCCCCCCTCCTTCTTCAGCCCCAGCATTTT. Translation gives CASSPSPLLLQPQHF.

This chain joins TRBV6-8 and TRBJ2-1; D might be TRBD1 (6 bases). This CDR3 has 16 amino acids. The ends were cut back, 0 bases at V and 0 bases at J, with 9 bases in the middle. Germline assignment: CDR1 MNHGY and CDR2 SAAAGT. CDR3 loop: CASSYSQGSSYNEQFF. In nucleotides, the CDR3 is TGTGCCAGCAGTTACTCACAGGGCAGCTCCTACAATGAGCAGTTCTTC.

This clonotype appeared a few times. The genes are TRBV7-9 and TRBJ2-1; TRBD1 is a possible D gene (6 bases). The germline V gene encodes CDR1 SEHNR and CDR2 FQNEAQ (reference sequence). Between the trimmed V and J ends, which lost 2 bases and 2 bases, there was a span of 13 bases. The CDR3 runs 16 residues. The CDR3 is CASSLTDRSAYNEQFF. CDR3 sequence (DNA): TGTGCCAGCAGCTTAACTGACAGGTCGGCCTACAATGAGCAGTTCTTC. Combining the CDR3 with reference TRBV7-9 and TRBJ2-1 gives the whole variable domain DTGVSQNPRHKITKRGQNVTFRCDPISEHNRLYWYRQTLGQGPEFLTYFQNEAQLEKSRLLSDRFSAERPKGSFSTLEIQRTEQGDSAMYLCASSLTDRSAYNEQFFGPGTRLTVL.

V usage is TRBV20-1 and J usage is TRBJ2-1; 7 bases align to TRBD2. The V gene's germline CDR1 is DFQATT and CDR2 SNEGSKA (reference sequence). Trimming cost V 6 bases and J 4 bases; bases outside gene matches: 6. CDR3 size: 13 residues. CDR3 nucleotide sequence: TGCAGTGCCCCGGGACTAAGTTACAATGAGCAGTTCTTC. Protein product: CSAPGLSYNEQFF.

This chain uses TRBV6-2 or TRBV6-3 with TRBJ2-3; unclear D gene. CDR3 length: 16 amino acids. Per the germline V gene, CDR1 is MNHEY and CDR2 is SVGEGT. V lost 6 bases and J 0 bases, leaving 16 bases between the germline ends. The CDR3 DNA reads TGTGCCAGCAGCCACGACCTACGAGCGAGCACAGATACGCAGTATTTT. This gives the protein CASSHDLRASTDTQYF.

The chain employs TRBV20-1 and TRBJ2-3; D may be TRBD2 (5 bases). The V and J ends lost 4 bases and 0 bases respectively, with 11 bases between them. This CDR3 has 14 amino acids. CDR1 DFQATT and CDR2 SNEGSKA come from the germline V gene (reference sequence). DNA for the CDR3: TGCAGTGCTACCAGCGGCTCGAGCACAGATACGCAGTATTTT. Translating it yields CSATSGSSTDTQYF.

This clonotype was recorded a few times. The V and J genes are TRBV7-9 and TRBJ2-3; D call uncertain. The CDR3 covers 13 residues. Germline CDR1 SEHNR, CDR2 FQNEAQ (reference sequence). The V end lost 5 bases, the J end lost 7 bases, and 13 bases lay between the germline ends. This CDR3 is CASSEAPGNTQYF. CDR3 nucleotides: TGTGCCAGCAGCGAGGCCCCCGGAAATACGCAGTATTTT.

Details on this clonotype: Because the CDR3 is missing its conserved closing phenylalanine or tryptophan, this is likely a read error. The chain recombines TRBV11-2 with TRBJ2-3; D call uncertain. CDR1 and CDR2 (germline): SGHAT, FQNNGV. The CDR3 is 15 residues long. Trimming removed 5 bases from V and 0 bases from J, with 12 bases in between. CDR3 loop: CASSKGASSTDTQYS. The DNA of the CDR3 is TGTGCCAGCAGCAAAGGAGCATCTAGCACAGATACGCAGTATTCT.

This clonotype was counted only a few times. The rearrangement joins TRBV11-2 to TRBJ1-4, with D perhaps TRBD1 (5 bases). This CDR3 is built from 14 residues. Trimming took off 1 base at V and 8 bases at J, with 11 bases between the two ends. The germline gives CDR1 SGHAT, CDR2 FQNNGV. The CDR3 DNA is TGTGCCAGCAGCTTAGGGGGGGTTCCCGAAAAACTGTTTTTT. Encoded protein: CASSLGGVPEKLFF.

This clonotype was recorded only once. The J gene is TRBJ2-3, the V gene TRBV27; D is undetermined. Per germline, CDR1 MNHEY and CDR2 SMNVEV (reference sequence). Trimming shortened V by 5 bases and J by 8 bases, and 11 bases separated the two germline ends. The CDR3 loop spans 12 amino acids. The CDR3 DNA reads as TGTGCCAGCAGTCGTACGCTAGGTACGCAGTATTTT. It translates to CASSRTLGTQYF.

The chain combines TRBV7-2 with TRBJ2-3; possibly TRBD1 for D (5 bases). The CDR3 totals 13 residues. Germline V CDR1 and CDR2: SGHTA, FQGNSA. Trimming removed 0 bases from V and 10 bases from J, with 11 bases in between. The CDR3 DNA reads TGTGCCAGCAGCTTAGCCGATGGGGCATCGCAGTATTTT. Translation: CASSLADGASQYF.

CDR3 sequence (DNA): TGTGCCAGCAGACCCACCTACGGGGGCGCTGGGGCCAACGTCCTGACTTTC. It codes for CASRPTYGGAGANVLTF. The chain recombines TRBV7-3 with TRBJ2-6; perhaps D is TRBD1 or TRBD2 (6 bases each). V gave up 6 bases and J gave up 2 bases, with 17 bases separating them. The CDR3 is 17 amino acids. Germline values: CDR1 SGHTA, CDR2 FQGTGA.

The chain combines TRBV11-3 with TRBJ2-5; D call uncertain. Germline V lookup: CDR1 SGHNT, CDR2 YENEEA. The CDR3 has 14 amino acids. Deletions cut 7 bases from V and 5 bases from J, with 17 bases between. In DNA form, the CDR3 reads TGTGCCAGCAAAGAGGAGCCCCTCGGGGAGACCCAGTACTTC. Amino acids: CASKEEPLGETQYF. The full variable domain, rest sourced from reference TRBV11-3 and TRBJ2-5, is EAGVVQSPRYKIIEKKQPVAFWCNPISGHNTLYWYLQNLGQGPELLIRYENEEAVDDSQLPKDRFSAERLKGVDSTLKIQPAELGDSAVYLCASKEEPLGETQYFGPGTRLLVL.

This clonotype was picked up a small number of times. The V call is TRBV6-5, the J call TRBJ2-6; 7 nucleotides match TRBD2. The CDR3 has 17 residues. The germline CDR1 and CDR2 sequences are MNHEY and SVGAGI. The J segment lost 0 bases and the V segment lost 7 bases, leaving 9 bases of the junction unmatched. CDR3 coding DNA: TGTGCCAGCAAAGTTACAGCGGGGTTCTCTGGGGCCAACGTCCTGACTTTC. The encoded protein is CASKVTAGFSGANVLTF.

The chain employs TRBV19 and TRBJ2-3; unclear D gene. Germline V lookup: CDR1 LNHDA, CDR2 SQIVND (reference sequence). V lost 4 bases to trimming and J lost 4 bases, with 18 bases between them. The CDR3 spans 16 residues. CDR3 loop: CASSTSISRGPDTQYF. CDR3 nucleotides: TGTGCCAGTAGTACCTCTATCTCAAGAGGACCAGATACGCAGTATTTT.

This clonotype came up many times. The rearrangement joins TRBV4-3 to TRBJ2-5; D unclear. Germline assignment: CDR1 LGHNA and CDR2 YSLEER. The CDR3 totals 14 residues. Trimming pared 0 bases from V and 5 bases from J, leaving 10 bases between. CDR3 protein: CASSQEVAAETQYF. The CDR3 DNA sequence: TGCGCCAGCAGCCAAGAGGTAGCAGCCGAGACCCAGTACTTC.

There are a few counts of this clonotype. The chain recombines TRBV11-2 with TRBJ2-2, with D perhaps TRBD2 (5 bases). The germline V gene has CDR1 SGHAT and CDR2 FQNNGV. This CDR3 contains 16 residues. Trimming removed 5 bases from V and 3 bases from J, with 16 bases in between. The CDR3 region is CASSPRTGLDTGELFF. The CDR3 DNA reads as TGTGCCAGCAGCCCGCGGACTGGCCTGGACACCGGGGAGCTGTTTTTT.

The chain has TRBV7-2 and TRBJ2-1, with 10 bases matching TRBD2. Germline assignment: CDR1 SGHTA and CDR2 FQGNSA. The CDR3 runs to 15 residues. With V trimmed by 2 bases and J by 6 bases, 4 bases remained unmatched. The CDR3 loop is CASSLIGLAVNEQFF. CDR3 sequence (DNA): TGTGCCAGCAGCTTAATCGGACTAGCGGTCAATGAGCAGTTCTTC.

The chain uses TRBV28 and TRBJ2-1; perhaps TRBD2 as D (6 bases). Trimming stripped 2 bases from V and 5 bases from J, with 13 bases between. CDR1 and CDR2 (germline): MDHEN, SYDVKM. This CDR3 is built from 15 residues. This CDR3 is CASSLGSRGDNEQFF. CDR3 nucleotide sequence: TGTGCCAGCAGTTTAGGTAGTCGCGGGGACAATGAGCAGTTCTTC.

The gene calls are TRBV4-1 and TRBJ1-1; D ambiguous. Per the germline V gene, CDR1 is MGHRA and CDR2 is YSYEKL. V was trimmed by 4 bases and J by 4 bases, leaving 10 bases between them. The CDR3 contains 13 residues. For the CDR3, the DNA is TGCGCCAGCAGCCTCCCTGACGCCACTGAAGCTTTCTTT. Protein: CASSLPDATEAFF.